The rows below give T cell receptor beta chains drawn from one sample of a study of blood T cell repertoires in COVID-19. Sequencing was performed with immunoSEQ multiplex PCR; in TCRdb, only in-frame clones are kept and a portion is missing. The data hold fewer than 250,000 clones, with 65% to 85% observed a single time. Sequenced: PBMCs or T cells enriched from blood (not recorded which). The origin of the receptors is a woman aged 25 to 39 who had recovered from COVID-19. Both conserved end residues are part of each CDR3. The order of the fields is V gene, J gene, clone size, D gene, CDR3 protein, CDR3 DNA. The D gene is left open where the match is weak. Clone size appears in some rows only: once, few, many, or a class for an expanded clone.

TRBV28,TRBJ1-4,once,.,CASSFRGAGNEKLFF,TGTGCCAGCAGTTTCAGGGGTGCCGGTAATGAAAAACTGTTTTTT
TRBV5-4,TRBJ1-2,.,.,CASGGEVGNYGYTF,TGTGCCAGTGGAGGAGAAGTGGGTAACTATGGCTACACCTTC
TRBV19,TRBJ1-4,.,TRBD1,CASRPDRATNEKLFF,TGTGCCAGTAGACCAGACAGGGCAACTAATGAAAAACTGTTTTTT
TRBV19,TRBJ1-3,.,.,CASSILLGHPSGNTIYF,TGTGCCAGTAGTATCTTACTAGGGCACCCCTCTGGAAACACCATATATTTT
TRBV5-1,TRBJ1-2,.,TRBD1,CASSSMTTGAGYTF,TGCGCCAGCAGCTCTATGACTACAGGGGCTGGCTACACCTTC
TRBV11-1,TRBJ1-1,.,.,CASSRITQFSEAFF,TGTGCCAGCAGCCGGATTACACAATTTAGCGAAGCTTTCTTT
TRBV10-3,TRBJ1-2,.,.,CAISESGQIYGYTF,TGTGCCATCAGTGAGTCGGGGCAGATCTATGGCTACACCTTC
TRBV19,TRBJ1-2,.,TRBD1,CASTWTGTRQNYGYTF,TGTGCCAGTACCTGGACAGGAACCAGACAGAACTATGGCTACACCTTC
TRBV3-1/TRBV3-2,TRBJ1-1,.,.,CASSQVGAPHTEAFF,TGTGCCAGCAGCCAAGTTGGGGCTCCTCACACTGAAGCTTTCTTT
TRBV7-2,TRBJ2-7,.,TRBD1,CASSPAGTGGYEQYF,TGTGCCAGCAGCCCAGCCGGGACAGGGGGCTACGAGCAGTACTTC
TRBV2,TRBJ1-2,.,.,CASTPPGEIYGYTF,TGTGCCAGCACCCCTCCAGGGGAAATATATGGCTACACCTTC
TRBV28,TRBJ1-1,.,TRBD1,CASSWGTGGTEAFF,TGTGCCAGCAGTTGGGGGACAGGGGGCACTGAAGCTTTCTTT
TRBV18,TRBJ2-5,.,TRBD1,CASSPLRGTDTSSQETQYF,TGTGCCAGCTCACCACTGAGGGGGACAGACACCAGTTCGCAAGAGACCCAGTACTTC
TRBV2,TRBJ2-7,few,TRBD2,CASSVGAGGLYEQYF,TGTGCCAGCAGTGTAGGAGCGGGAGGTCTCTACGAGCAGTACTTC
TRBV19,TRBJ2-2,few,.,CASNLNTGELFF,TGTGCCAGTAATCTGAACACCGGGGAGCTGTTTTTT
TRBV2,TRBJ2-2,.,.,CASSALPTGELFF,TGTGCCAGCAGTGCACTCCCCACCGGGGAGCTGTTTTTT
TRBV19,TRBJ1-1,.,TRBD1,CASSIQQGIEAFF,TGTGCCAGTAGTATCCAACAGGGGATTGAAGCTTTCTTT
TRBV9,TRBJ1-6,.,.,CASSPRGGSPLHF,TGTGCCAGCAGTCCAAGGGGGGGATCACCCCTCCACTTT
TRBV18,TRBJ1-2,once,.,CASSRTVLYGYTF,TGTGCCAGCTCACGGACAGTCCTTTATGGCTACACCTTC
TRBV25-1,TRBJ1-2,few,.,CASSVGGYGYTF,TGTGCCAGCAGTGTAGGGGGCTATGGCTACACCTTC
TRBV18,TRBJ2-3,.,.,CASSPKSGLSTDTQYF,TGTGCCAGCTCACCAAAATCGGGACTTAGCACAGATACGCAGTATTTT
TRBV5-4,TRBJ2-1,.,.,CASSPYSGINNNEQFF,TGTGCCAGCAGCCCGTACTCGGGAATCAACAACAATGAGCAGTTCTTC
TRBV2,TRBJ2-2,few,.,CASSALVGGELFF,TGTGCCAGCAGTGCTCTAGTTGGCGGGGAGCTGTTTTTT
TRBV5-1,TRBJ1-2,.,.,CASRPSGTRAFNYGYTF,TGCGCCAGCAGGCCCTCCGGGACACGCGCTTTTAACTATGGCTACACCTTC
TRBV28,TRBJ2-1,.,TRBD2,CASSLAGGRNEQFF,TGTGCCAGCAGTCTAGCGGGGGGGCGGAATGAGCAGTTCTTC
TRBV19,TRBJ1-2,.,TRBD1,CASSIGTGLDGYTF,TGTGCCAGTAGTATAGGGACAGGGTTGGATGGCTACACCTTC
TRBV30,TRBJ1-5,.,TRBD1,CACSFGAGGRQPQHF,TGTGCCTGTTCCTTTGGGGCAGGGGGCCGTCAGCCCCAGCATTTT
TRBV6-5,TRBJ1-5,.,.,CASSYPGVNNQPQHF,TGTGCCAGCAGTTACCCAGGGGTAAACAATCAGCCCCAGCATTTT
TRBV27,TRBJ1-1,.,.,CASSLWRGNTEAFF,TGTGCCAGCAGTTTATGGAGGGGTAACACTGAAGCTTTCTTT